The 22 T cell receptor beta chains reported below all come from one sample, sequenced in a study of T cells in localized non-small cell lung cancer. Generated by immunoSEQ multiplex PCR, the TCRdb table keeps only in-frame clones and is missing some. The sample shows roughly 27,000 clones, under 95% of them seen only once. Here the sequenced sample was peripheral blood, taken before any cancer treatment. The origin of the receptors is a female donor older than 55 with stage I lung adenocarcinoma.

The gene calls are TRBV7-9 and TRBJ2-1, with 7 bases aligning to TRBD2. Germline V gene lookup returns CDR1 SEHNR and CDR2 FQNEAQ (reference sequence). The CDR3 has 14 residues. The V gene end was trimmed by 5 bases and the J gene end by 7 bases; junction bases not matched to a gene: 8. The CDR3 DNA follows: TGTGCCAGCAGCCTCTGGGGGGGTCTTAATGAGCAGTTCTTC. Protein: CASSLWGGLNEQFF.

The genes are TRBV11-2 and TRBJ2-7; no clear D. The CDR3 has 15 residues. CDR1 is SGHAT and CDR2 is FQNNGV in the germline V gene. The ends were cut back, 1 base at V and 0 bases at J, with 10 bases in the middle. The CDR3 bases are TGTGCCAGCAGCTTAGGGCAGGATACCTCCTACGAGCAGTACTTC. The encoded protein is CASSLGQDTSYEQYF.

The rearrangement uses TRBV29-1 and TRBJ2-1; D might be TRBD2 (6 bases). The V gene lost 7 bases and the J gene lost 0 bases, with 13 bases spanning the gap. Germline V gives CDR1 SQVTM, CDR2 ANQGSEA. The CDR3 length is 14 residues. The CDR3 protein is CSALEGSSYNEQFF. The CDR3 bases are TGCAGCGCCTTGGAGGGGAGCTCCTACAATGAGCAGTTCTTC.

The rearrangement links TRBV9 to TRBJ1-2; perhaps TRBD1 as D (5 bases). The V and J ends lost 2 bases and 6 bases respectively, with 17 bases between them. This CDR3 is 15 amino acids long. Germline lookup yields CDR1 SGDLS and CDR2 YYNGEE. The CDR3 nucleotides are TGTGCCAGCAGCGTCCGGGACCCTGCCCCCCATGGCTACACCTTC. Translation gives CASSVRDPAPHGYTF.

V is TRBV29-1 and J is TRBJ2-3, with D possibly being TRBD2 (6 bases). CDR1 and CDR2 (germline): SQVTM, ANQGSEA. Trimming cost V 8 bases and J 6 bases, with 18 bases left between them. This CDR3 spans 13 amino acids. The CDR3 DNA reads TGCAGCCCTGTAGGGGCGGGATCGGATACGCAGTATTTT. It is translated as CSPVGAGSDTQYF.

The chain links TRBV7-9 to TRBJ2-3; 10 positions agree with TRBD2. Trimming cost V 5 bases and J 0 bases; bases outside gene matches: 8. Per the germline V gene, CDR1 is SEHNR and CDR2 is FQNEAQ (reference sequence). The CDR3 extends over 17 amino acids. Here the CDR3 DNA reads TGTGCCAGCAGCCCCTGGACTAGCGGCCATAGCACAGATACGCAGTATTTT. This encodes CASSPWTSGHSTDTQYF.

The chain is built from TRBV11-1 and TRBJ1-1; 7 positions agree with TRBD1. There are 16 residues in the CDR3. The germline CDR1 and CDR2 sequences are SGHAT and FQDESV (reference sequence). V shed 4 bases and J 2 bases; nucleotides not matched to a gene: 10. The DNA for the CDR3 is TGTGCCAGCAGCTATTATACCGGGACAGACAACACTGAAGCTTTCTTT. It encodes CASSYYTGTDNTEAFF.

The sample holds one count of this clone. The gene calls are TRBV7-6 and TRBJ2-1; 10 bases are a match to TRBD2. V lost 5 bases and J lost 5; bases outside the gene matches: 9. From germline, CDR1 is SGHVS and CDR2 FNYEAQ. The CDR3 sequence is 16 residues long. CDR3 amino acids: CASSQWSGGGDNEQFF. DNA of the CDR3: TGTGCCAGCAGCCAGTGGAGCGGGGGGGGAGACAATGAGCAGTTCTTC.

The chain couples TRBV6-1 to TRBJ2-7; 7 positions agree with TRBD2. This CDR3 spans 17 amino acids. Trimming cost V 0 bases and J 5 bases; bases outside gene matches: 13. Looked up from germline, CDR1 is MNHNS and CDR2 is SASEGT. Here the CDR3 DNA reads TGTGCCAGCAGTGAAGCAGGAGGGAGCGCCAGCGGGGACGAGCAGTACTTC. It yields the protein CASSEAGGSASGDEQYF.

This sequence joins TRBV7-9 and TRBJ1-4; D gene unclear. CDR3 length: 13 amino acids. Germline V gives CDR1 SEHNR, CDR2 FQNEAQ (reference sequence). V was cut by 5 bases and J by 7 bases, with 11 bases left in between. DNA for the CDR3: TGTGCCAGCAGCCCCGGACCGAGTGAAAAACTGTTTTTT. It encodes CASSPGPSEKLFF. Full variable domain (outside the CDR3, taken from reference TRBV7-9 and TRBJ1-4): DTGVSQNPRHKITKRGQNVTFRCDPISEHNRLYWYRQTLGQGPEFLTYFQNEAQLEKSRLLSDRFSAERPKGSFSTLEIQRTEQGDSAMYLCASSPGPSEKLFFGSGTQLSVL.

V usage is TRBV2 and J usage is TRBJ2-2, with 9 positions matching TRBD2. The CDR3 runs 17 residues. J was trimmed by 6 bases and V by 4 bases; bases with no gene match: 12. The germline CDR1 and CDR2 sequences are SNHLY and FYNNEI. The CDR3 loop reads CASSALFSGSGAGELFF. CDR3 coding DNA: TGTGCCAGCAGTGCCCTTTTTAGCGGGAGTGGCGCCGGGGAGCTGTTTTTT.

In DNA form, the CDR3 reads TGTGCCAGTAGTCCCGGCCCGATAAGGGACTATGGCTACACCTTC. It translates to CASSPGPIRDYGYTF. This chain connects TRBV19 to TRBJ1-2; D gene uncertain. Trimming removed 5 bases from V and 3 bases from J, with 16 bases in between. Germline CDR1 reads LNHDA; CDR2 reads SQIVND (reference sequence). The CDR3 has 15 amino acids.

This rearrangement joins TRBV6-1 to TRBJ1-2; D might be TRBD1 (6 bases). The CDR3 is made up of 17 amino acids. V was pared by 4 bases and J by 2 bases, with 20 bases between. Germline CDR1 is MNHNS and CDR2 is SASEGT. This CDR3 reads CASSASGTLTRNYGYTF. The CDR3 bases are TGTGCCAGCAGTGCATCCGGGACACTCACTAGAAACTATGGCTACACCTTC.

The chain has TRBV15 and TRBJ2-5, with D possibly matching TRBD1 (5 bases). Germline V gene data show CDR1 as LNHNV and CDR2 as YYDKDF (reference sequence). This CDR3 spans 14 amino acids. V dropped 4 bases and J dropped 11 bases, with 20 bases sitting between them. CDR3 in amino acids: CATSKGRTSDPQYF. The CDR3 DNA reads TGTGCCACCAGCAAGGGGCGGACATCCGACCCGCAGTACTTC.

This chain links TRBV6-6 with TRBJ1-1; D is ambiguous. The ends were cut back, 4 bases at V and 0 bases at J, with 6 bases in the middle. The CDR3 consists of 13 residues. CDR1 is MNHNY and CDR2 is SVGAGI in the germline V gene (reference sequence). CDR3 sequence: CASSWSLNTEAFF. The DNA for the CDR3 is TGTGCCAGCAGTTGGTCACTGAACACTGAAGCTTTCTTT.

V gene TRBV28 combines with J gene TRBJ1-2; TRBD1 might be the D (6 bases). The CDR3 consists of 14 residues. V lost 5 bases to trimming and J lost 4 bases, with 14 bases between them. Per germline, CDR1 MDHEN and CDR2 SYDVKM. The DNA of the CDR3 is TGTGCCAGCAGTGGAAACAGGGTAGTCTATGGCTACACCTTC. It yields the protein CASSGNRVVYGYTF.

The chain has TRBV6-1 and TRBJ2-5, with TRBD2 matching 10 bases. The V gene end was trimmed by 6 bases and the J gene end by 5 bases; junction bases not matched to a gene: 6. Germline CDR1 MNHNS, CDR2 SASEGT. This CDR3 has 14 amino acids. CDR3 in DNA: TGTGCCAGCAGGAGCGGGGGGGCCGGGGAGACCCAGTACTTC. Its translation is CASRSGGAGETQYF.

The chain employs TRBV10-1 and TRBJ1-1; D is possibly TRBD1 (6 bases). Germline CDR1 and CDR2: WNHNN and SYGVQD (reference sequence). Trimming cost V 0 bases and J 8 bases, with 19 bases left between them. The CDR3 extends over 16 amino acids. The CDR3 region is CASSESTRGLNSEAFF. In nucleotides, the CDR3 is TGCGCCAGCAGTGAGTCGACTCGGGGGCTAAATTCCGAAGCTTTCTTT.

This rearrangement joins TRBV30 to TRBJ1-3, with a tentative D call TRBD1 (5 bases). Germline loops: CDR1 GTSNPN, CDR2 SVGIG (reference sequence). The CDR3 loop spans 12 amino acids. V was cut by 1 base and J by 8 bases, with 9 bases left in between. This chain's CDR3 is CAWSGQGYTIYF. The CDR3 nucleotides are TGTGCCTGGAGTGGGCAGGGATACACCATATATTTT.

The chain combines TRBV28 with TRBJ2-7; D call uncertain. CDR1 MDHEN and CDR2 SYDVKM come from the germline V gene. This CDR3 has 13 residues. With 6 bases removed from V and 0 bases from J, the gap between germline ends came to 9 bases. CDR3 region: CASRTPFSYEQYF. CDR3 bases: TGTGCCAGCAGGACGCCGTTCTCCTACGAGCAGTACTTC.

The V and J genes are TRBV29-1 and TRBJ2-1; 7 nucleotides line up with TRBD1. J was trimmed by 8 bases and V by 3 bases; bases with no gene match: 13. CDR1 and CDR2 (germline): SQVTM, ANQGSEA. There are 15 residues in the CDR3. Here the CDR3 DNA reads TGCAGCGTTGAGGGTTTACAGGGGCCGTTCGATGAGCAGTTCTTC. The encoded protein is CSVEGLQGPFDEQFF.

This chain connects TRBV7-2 to TRBJ1-5; tentatively, D is TRBD1 (5 bases). CDR3 size: 14 residues. CDR1 is SGHTA, CDR2 FQGNSA, per germline. The ends were cut back, 4 bases at V and 2 bases at J, with 9 bases in the middle. The CDR3 here is CASSSQGGNQPQHF. CDR3 coding DNA: TGTGCCAGCAGCTCACAAGGGGGCAATCAGCCCCAGCATTTT.